Listed below are T cell receptor beta chains from one sample, sequenced in a study of blood T cell repertoires in COVID-19. Assay: immunoSEQ multiplex PCR; the TCRdb copy retains only in-frame clones and omits some. The sample lists 120,000 or so clones; approximately 80% were seen once. The specimen was peripheral blood. Receptor source: a man aged 60 to 69 with acute or convalescent COVID-19. Each CDR3 is given with its conserved first and last residue. Each record gives: V gene, clone size, J gene, D gene, CDR3 protein. A D gene is named only where the DNA matches it firmly. Only part of the rows carry a size: once, few, many, or a class if the clone is expanded.

TRBV7-2	.	TRBJ2-1	TRBD2	CASSSMAGGRGEQFF
TRBV27	few	TRBJ2-3	.	CASISGPAMVITDTQYF
TRBV4-1	few	TRBJ2-1	TRBD2	CASSQDSGGRARNEQFF
TRBV19	.	TRBJ2-6	.	CASSTPGFTGANVLTF
TRBV30	.	TRBJ1-2	.	CAWSARQENYGYTF
TRBV28	.	TRBJ2-7	TRBD1	CASSPRGQRGYEQYF
TRBV9	.	TRBJ1-5	TRBD1	CASSATGDQPQHF
TRBV5-5	.	TRBJ2-5	TRBD2	CASSLAAGGGETQYF
TRBV19	.	TRBJ2-3	.	CASRRSTWGADTQYF
TRBV11-2	.	TRBJ1-2	.	CASSPFPQGREDGYTF
TRBV12-5	.	TRBJ2-1	.	CASGLVGAGVGNEQFF
TRBV7-6	.	TRBJ2-1	.	CASSSWTVNEQFF
TRBV29-1	.	TRBJ2-7	TRBD2	CSVAFGTSGAYEQYF
TRBV14	.	TRBJ2-7	.	CASSHRGALYEQYF
TRBV10-3	.	TRBJ1-5	.	CAISEQPTTTSQPQHF
TRBV5-1	.	TRBJ1-3	TRBD1	CASRAGTGDGNTIYF
TRBV5-1	many	TRBJ1-2	TRBD1	CASSTPGTGRDGYTF
TRBV9	.	TRBJ2-2	.	CASSLRGKANTGELFF
TRBV6-5	.	TRBJ2-5	.	CASSLRGLLETQYF
TRBV28	.	TRBJ2-3	.	CASSSPGTSTQYF
TRBV28	.	TRBJ1-3	TRBD1	CASSRQGMAGNTIYF
TRBV5-1	.	TRBJ2-1	TRBD1	CASSLAPGQGYNEQFF
TRBV10-1	.	TRBJ2-1	.	CASSESRRSSYNEQFF
TRBV15	.	TRBJ2-7	.	CATSRDLSGAGRGEQYF
TRBV28	.	TRBJ1-2	TRBD1	CASQRGLLNYGYTF
TRBV9	.	TRBJ2-3	TRBD2	CASSRWGGSADTQYF
TRBV19	.	TRBJ2-1	TRBD2	CASSFSGTSGSYEQFF
TRBV5-1	few	TRBJ1-2	TRBD1	CASSQGQGSFASYGYTF
TRBV4-1	.	TRBJ2-7	TRBD1	CASSRTSGTANYEQYF
TRBV9	.	TRBJ2-1	TRBD2	CASSPPSGRKYNEQFF
TRBV3-1/TRBV3-2	.	TRBJ2-7	TRBD2	CASSQDGLAGTRSYEQYF
TRBV10-2	.	TRBJ2-1	TRBD2	CASMGLEGSNEQFF
TRBV18	.	TRBJ2-7	.	CASSPLTGGEQYF
TRBV5-4	.	TRBJ2-3	.	CASSADNTDTQYF
TRBV7-2	.	TRBJ1-6	.	CASRKGIFGSPLHF
TRBV5-1	once	TRBJ2-5	.	CASSRDFQETQYF
TRBV4-1	.	TRBJ2-3	.	CASSQEGAEDTQYF
TRBV27	.	TRBJ2-7	.	CASGDVMQYF
TRBV28	few	TRBJ2-7	.	CASRLKGGGGEQYF
TRBV7-8	few	TRBJ2-7	TRBD2	CASQLAGAYEQYF